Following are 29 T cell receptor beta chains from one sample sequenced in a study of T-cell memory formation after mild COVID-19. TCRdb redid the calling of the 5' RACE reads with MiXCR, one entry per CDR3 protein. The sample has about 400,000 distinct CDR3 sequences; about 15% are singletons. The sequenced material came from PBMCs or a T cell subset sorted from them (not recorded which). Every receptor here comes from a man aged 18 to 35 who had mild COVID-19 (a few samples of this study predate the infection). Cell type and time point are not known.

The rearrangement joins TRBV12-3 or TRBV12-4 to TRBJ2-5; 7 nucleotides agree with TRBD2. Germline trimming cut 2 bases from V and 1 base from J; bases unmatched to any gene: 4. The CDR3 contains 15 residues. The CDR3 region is CASSLNPSGQETQYF. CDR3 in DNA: TGTGCCAGCAGTTTAAATCCTAGCGGCCAAGAGACCCAGTACTTC.

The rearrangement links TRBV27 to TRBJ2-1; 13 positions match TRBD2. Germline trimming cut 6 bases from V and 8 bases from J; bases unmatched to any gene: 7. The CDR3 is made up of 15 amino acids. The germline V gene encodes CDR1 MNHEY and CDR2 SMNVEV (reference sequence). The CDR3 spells CASSQTSGGAYEQFF. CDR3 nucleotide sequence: TGTGCCAGCAGCCAAACTAGCGGGGGGGCTTATGAGCAGTTCTTC.

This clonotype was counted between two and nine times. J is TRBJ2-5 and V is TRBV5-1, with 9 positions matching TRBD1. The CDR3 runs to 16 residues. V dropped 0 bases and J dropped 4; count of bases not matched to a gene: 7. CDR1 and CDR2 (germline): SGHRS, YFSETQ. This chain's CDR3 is CASSLAVTGGGETQYF. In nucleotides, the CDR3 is TGCGCCAGCAGCTTGGCCGTGACAGGGGGGGGAGAGACCCAGTACTTC.

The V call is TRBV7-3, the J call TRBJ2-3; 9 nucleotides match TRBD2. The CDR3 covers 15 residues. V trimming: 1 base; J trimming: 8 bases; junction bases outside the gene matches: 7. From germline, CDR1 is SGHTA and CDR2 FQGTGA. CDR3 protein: CASSLNAGGLATQYF. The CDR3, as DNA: TGTGCCAGCAGCTTAAACGCGGGGGGGCTGGCTACGCAGTATTTT.

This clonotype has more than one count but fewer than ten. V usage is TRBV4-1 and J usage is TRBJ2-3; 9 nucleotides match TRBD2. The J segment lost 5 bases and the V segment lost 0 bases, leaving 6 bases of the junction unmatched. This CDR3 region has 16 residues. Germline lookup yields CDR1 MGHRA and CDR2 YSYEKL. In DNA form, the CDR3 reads TGCGCCAGCAGCCAAGATGGCGGGGGGGCCATAGATACGCAGTATTTT. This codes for CASSQDGGGAIDTQYF.

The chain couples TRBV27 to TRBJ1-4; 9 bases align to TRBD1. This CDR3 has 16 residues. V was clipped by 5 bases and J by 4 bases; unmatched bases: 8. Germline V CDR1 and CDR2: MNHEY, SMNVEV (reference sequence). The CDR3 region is CASSPIGTGINEKLFF. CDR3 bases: TGTGCCAGCAGTCCTATCGGGACAGGGATTAATGAAAAACTGTTTTTT.

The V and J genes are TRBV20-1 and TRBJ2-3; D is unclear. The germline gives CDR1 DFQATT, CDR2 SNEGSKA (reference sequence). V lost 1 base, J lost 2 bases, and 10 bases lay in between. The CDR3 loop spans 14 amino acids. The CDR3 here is CSARVPQVTDTQYF. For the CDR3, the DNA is TGCAGTGCTAGAGTTCCTCAAGTCACAGATACGCAGTATTTT.

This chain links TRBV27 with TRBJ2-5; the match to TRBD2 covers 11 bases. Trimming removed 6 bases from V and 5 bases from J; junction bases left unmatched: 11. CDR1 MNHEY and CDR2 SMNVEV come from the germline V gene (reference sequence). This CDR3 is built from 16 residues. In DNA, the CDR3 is TGTGCCAGCAGATTCAGTCTAGCGGGGGGTATGGAGACCCAGTACTTC. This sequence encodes CASRFSLAGGMETQYF.

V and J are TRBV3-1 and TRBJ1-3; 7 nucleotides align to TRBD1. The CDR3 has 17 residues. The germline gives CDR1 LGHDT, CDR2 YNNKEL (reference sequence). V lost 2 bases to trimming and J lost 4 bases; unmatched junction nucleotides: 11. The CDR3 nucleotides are TGTGCCAGCAGCCAAAACCTTCAACGGGACAGCGGAAACACCATATATTTT. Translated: CASSQNLQRDSGNTIYF.

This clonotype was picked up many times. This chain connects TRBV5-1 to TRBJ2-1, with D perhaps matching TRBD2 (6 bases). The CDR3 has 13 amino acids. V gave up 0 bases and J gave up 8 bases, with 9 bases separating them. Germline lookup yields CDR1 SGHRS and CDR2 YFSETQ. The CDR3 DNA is TGCGCCAGCAGCTTGGGGAGGGAGGATGAGCAGTTCTTC. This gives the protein CASSLGREDEQFF.

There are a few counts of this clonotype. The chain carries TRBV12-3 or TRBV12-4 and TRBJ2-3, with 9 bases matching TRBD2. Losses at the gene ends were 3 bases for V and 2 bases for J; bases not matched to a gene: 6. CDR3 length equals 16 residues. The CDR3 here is CASSLKAGGLTDTQYF. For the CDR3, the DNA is TGTGCCAGCAGTTTGAAAGCGGGGGGCCTCACAGATACGCAGTATTTT.

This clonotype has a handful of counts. The CDR3 here is CASLGWANTEAFF. CDR3 coding DNA: TGTGCCAGCCTGGGTTGGGCGAACACTGAAGCTTTCTTT. The chain couples TRBV6-5 to TRBJ1-1, with D hard to call. V was cut by 8 bases and J by 1 base, with 11 bases left in between. There are 13 residues in the CDR3. The germline CDR1 and CDR2 sequences are MNHEY and SVGAGI.

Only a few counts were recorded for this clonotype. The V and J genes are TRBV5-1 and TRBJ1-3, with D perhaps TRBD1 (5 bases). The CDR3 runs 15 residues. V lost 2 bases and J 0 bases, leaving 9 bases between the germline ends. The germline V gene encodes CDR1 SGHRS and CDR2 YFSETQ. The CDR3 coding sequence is TGCGCCAGCAGCTTTACAGGAGCCTCTGGAAACACCATATATTTT. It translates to CASSFTGASGNTIYF.

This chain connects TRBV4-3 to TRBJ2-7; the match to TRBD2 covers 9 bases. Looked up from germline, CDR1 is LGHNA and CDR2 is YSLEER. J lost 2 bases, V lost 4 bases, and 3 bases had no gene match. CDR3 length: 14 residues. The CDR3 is CASSPQRGAYEQYF. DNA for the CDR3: TGCGCCAGCAGCCCCCAGCGGGGGGCCTACGAGCAGTACTTC.

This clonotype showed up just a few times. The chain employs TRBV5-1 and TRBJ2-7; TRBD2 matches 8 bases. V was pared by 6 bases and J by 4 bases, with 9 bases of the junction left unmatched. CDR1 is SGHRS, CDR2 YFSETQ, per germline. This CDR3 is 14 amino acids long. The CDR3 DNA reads TGCGCCAGCAACCACGTCGGGGGGGAGTACGAGCAGTACTTC. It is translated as CASNHVGGEYEQYF.

The CDR3 DNA reads TGCAGCGTTGGACTAGCGGGCAATGAGCAGTTCTTC. Its translation: CSVGLAGNEQFF. The chain uses TRBV29-1 and TRBJ2-1; 10 bases agree with TRBD2. V lost 4 bases and J lost 6; bases outside the gene matches: 0. The germline gives CDR1 SQVTM, CDR2 ANQGSEA. The CDR3 contains 12 residues.

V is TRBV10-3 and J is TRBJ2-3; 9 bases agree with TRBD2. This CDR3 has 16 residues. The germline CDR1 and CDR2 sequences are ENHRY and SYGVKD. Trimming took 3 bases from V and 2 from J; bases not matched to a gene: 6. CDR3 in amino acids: CAISEPAGGNTDTQYF. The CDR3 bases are TGTGCCATCAGTGAACCAGCGGGGGGAAACACAGATACGCAGTATTTT.

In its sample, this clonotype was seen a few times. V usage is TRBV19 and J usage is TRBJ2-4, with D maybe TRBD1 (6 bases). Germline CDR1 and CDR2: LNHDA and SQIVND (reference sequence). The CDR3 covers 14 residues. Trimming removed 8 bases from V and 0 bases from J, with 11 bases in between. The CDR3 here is CASSRGLAKNIQYF. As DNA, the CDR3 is TGTGCCAGTTCGAGGGGGTTAGCCAAAAACATTCAGTACTTC.

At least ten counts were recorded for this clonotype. The chain's CDR3 is CASSYSGKTGELFF. DNA of the CDR3: TGTGCCAGCAGTTACTCAGGGAAGACCGGGGAGCTGTTTTTT. The chain couples TRBV6-5 to TRBJ2-2, with unresolved D. Germline CDR1 and CDR2: MNHEY and SVGAGI. The germline V and J ends were trimmed by 0 bases and 5 bases, with 7 bases remaining between them. The CDR3 is 14 amino acids.

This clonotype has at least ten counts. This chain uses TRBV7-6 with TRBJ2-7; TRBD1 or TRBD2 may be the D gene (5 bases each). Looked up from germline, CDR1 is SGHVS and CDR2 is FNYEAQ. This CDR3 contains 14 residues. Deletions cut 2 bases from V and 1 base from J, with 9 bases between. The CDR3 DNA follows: TGTGCCAGCAGCTTAACTGGGGGATCCTACGAGCAGTACTTC. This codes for CASSLTGGSYEQYF.

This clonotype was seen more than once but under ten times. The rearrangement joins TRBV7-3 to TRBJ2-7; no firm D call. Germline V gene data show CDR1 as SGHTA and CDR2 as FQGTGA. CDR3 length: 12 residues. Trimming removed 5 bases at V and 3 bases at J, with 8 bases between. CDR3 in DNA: TGTGCCAGCAGCCCCCCGGACTACGAGCAGTACTTC. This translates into CASSPPDYEQYF. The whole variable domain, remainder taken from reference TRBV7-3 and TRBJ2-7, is GAGVSQTPSNKVTEKGKYVELRCDPISGHTALYWYRQSLGQGPEFLIYFQGTGAADDSGLPNDRFFAVRPEGSVSTLKIQRTERGDSAVYLCASSPPDYEQYFGPGTRLTVT.

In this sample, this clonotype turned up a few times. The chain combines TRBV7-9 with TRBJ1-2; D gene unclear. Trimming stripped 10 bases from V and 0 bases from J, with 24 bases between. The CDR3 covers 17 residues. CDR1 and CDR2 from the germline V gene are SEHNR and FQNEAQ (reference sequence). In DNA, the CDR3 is TGTGCCACCAAGCCGATGCGGGTAGACACCACTAACTATGGCTACACCTTC. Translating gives CATKPMRVDTTNYGYTF.

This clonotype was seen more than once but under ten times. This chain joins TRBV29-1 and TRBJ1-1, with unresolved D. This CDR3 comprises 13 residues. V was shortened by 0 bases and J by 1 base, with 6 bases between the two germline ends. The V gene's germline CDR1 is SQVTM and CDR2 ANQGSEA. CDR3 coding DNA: TGCAGCGTTGAAGAAGTGGCGAACACTGAAGCTTTCTTT. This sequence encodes CSVEEVANTEAFF.

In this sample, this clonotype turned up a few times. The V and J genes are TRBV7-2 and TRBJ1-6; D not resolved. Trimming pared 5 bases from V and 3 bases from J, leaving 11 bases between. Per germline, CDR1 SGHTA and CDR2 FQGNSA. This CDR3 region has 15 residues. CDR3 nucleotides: TGTGCCAGCAGCCCCATGGCCCTCTATAATTCACCCCTCCACTTT. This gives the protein CASSPMALYNSPLHF.

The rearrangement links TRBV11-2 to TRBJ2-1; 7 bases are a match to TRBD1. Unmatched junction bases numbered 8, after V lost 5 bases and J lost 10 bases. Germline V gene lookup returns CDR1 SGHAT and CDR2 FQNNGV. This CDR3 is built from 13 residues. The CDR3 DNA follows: TGTGCCAGCAGCCCCAGACAGGGCCGCGAGCAGTTCTTC. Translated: CASSPRQGREQFF.

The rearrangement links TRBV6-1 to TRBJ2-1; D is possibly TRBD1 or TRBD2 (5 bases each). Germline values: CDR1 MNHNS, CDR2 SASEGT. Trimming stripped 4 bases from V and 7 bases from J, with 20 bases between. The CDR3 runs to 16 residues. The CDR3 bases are TGTGCCAGCAGTGGGGCCGGGGCCCCGAATTTTAATGAGCAGTTCTTC. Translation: CASSGAGAPNFNEQFF.

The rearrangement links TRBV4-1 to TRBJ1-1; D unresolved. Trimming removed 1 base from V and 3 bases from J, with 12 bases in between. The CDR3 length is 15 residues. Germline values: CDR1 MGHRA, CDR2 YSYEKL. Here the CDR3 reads CASSQVRATDTEAFF. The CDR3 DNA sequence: TGCGCCAGCAGCCAAGTGCGGGCCACGGACACTGAAGCTTTCTTT.

CDR3 nucleotide sequence: TGCGCCAGCAGCCTGGGGACTAGCGGTCATACAGGGGAGACCCAGTACTTC. Amino acids: CASSLGTSGHTGETQYF. V is TRBV5-1 and J is TRBJ2-5, with 11 nucleotides matching TRBD2. CDR1 and CDR2 (germline): SGHRS, YFSETQ. Germline trimming cut 4 bases from V and 5 bases from J; bases unmatched to any gene: 13. This CDR3 comprises 17 residues.

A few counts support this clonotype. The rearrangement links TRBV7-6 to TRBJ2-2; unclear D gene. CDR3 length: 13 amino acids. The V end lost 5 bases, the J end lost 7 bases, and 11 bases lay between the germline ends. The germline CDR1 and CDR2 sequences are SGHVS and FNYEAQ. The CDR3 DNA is TGTGCCAGCAGCCGCCGGGTCGGCGGGGAGCTGTTTTTT. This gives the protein CASSRRVGGELFF.